The rows below give T cell receptor beta chains drawn from one sample of a study of cytomegalovirus exposure and HLA in healthy donors. Data came from immunoSEQ multiplex PCR; TCRdb stores just in-frame clones and leaves some out. The table has about 150,000 clones, about 73% seen once; the top ten hold 3%. The source material was PBMCs. The receptors stem from a middle-aged man in good health and CMV-seropositive. Each CDR3 is given with its conserved first and last residue. D genes are given only for firm matches. A row's size may be missing; if present it is once, few, many or a size class.

J gene,D gene,clone size,V gene,CDR3 protein,CDR3 DNA
TRBJ2-2,-,-,TRBV7-3,CASSLGGGRVTGELFF,TGTGCCAGCAGCTTAGGGGGGGGCCGCGTCACCGGGGAGCTGTTTTTT
TRBJ2-7,-,-,TRBV28,CASNVEGRREQYF,TGTGCCAGCAATGTCGAGGGGAGGCGAGAGCAGTACTTC
TRBJ1-1,-,-,TRBV6-1,CASSEDIRQAQF,TGTGCCAGCAGTGAAGATATTCGGCAGGCACAATTT
TRBJ1-6,TRBD1,-,TRBV27,CASRDLYRGSYNSPLHF,TGTGCCAGCAGAGACCTTTACAGGGGCTCCTATAATTCACCCCTCCACTTT
TRBJ2-7,-,-,TRBV7-9,CASSPRTASYEQYF,TGTGCCAGCAGCCCTAGGACAGCCTCCTACGAGCAGTACTTC
TRBJ2-3,TRBD2,-,TRBV18,CASSPPGGFTDTQYF,TGTGCCAGCTCACCACCGGGAGGGTTCACAGATACGCAGTATTTT
TRBJ2-2,-,-,TRBV18,CASSPLSNTGELFF,TGTGCCAGCTCACCACTATCGAACACCGGGGAGCTGTTTTTT
TRBJ2-3,-,-,TRBV10-2,CASLRTSGGDTQYF,TGCGCCAGCCTACGGACCTCCGGGGGAGATACGCAGTATTTT
TRBJ1-5,-,-,TRBV5-1,CASSEEGAIHQPQHF,TGCGCCAGCAGCGAGGAGGGTGCTATTCATCAGCCCCAGCATTTT
TRBJ2-7,-,once,TRBV21-1,CASSKGTASYEQYF,TGTGCCAGCAGCAAAGGGACAGCTTCCTACGAGCAGTACTTC
TRBJ2-5,TRBD2,many,TRBV11-1,CASSRTGTSGQETQYF,TGTGCCAGCAGCCGAACCGGGACTAGCGGCCAAGAGACCCAGTACTTC
TRBJ2-7,-,-,TRBV9,CASSVGREQYF,TGTGCCAGCAGCGTAGGGAGGGAGCAGTACTTC
TRBJ2-1,TRBD2,-,TRBV7-7,CASSLGGLVGYNEQFF,TGTGCCAGCAGTCTAGGGGGACTAGTCGGCTACAATGAGCAGTTCTTC
TRBJ2-7,-,-,TRBV11-1,CASSLLESGEQYF,TGTGCCAGCAGCTTACTGGAGTCCGGGGAGCAGTACTTC
TRBJ2-7,-,-,TRBV7-9,CASSLTPGVYEQYF,TGTGCCAGCAGCTTAACGCCTGGAGTCTACGAGCAGTACTTC
TRBJ2-2,TRBD2,-,TRBV6-6,CASRGSGRNTGELFF,TGTGCCAGCAGGGGTAGCGGGAGAAACACCGGGGAGCTGTTTTTT
TRBJ2-7,-,-,TRBV6-5,CASSYLQGSPYEQYF,TGTGCCAGCAGTTACCTGCAGGGATCGCCCTACGAGCAGTACTTC
TRBJ2-2,-,-,TRBV27,CASSHGHGGTGELFF,TGTGCCAGCAGCCACGGACACGGTGGGACCGGGGAGCTGTTTTTT
TRBJ2-7,TRBD1,-,TRBV19,CASSMDLDRGSYEQYF,TGTGCCAGTAGTATGGACCTAGACAGGGGTTCCTACGAGCAGTACTTC
TRBJ1-1,TRBD1,few,TRBV18,CASSPRQGANTEAFF,TGTGCCAGCTCACCAAGGCAGGGGGCTAACACTGAAGCTTTCTTT
TRBJ2-7,-,-,TRBV30,CAWQELQVSYEQYF,TGTGCCTGGCAAGAATTACAGGTTTCCTACGAGCAGTACTTC
TRBJ1-3,-,-,TRBV10-3,CAISELGPRGGGSGNTIYF,TGTGCCATCAGTGAGTTGGGCCCCCGGGGCGGGGGCTCTGGAAACACCATATATTTT
TRBJ2-7,-,-,TRBV2,CASSAGRRGEQYF,TGTGCCAGCAGTGCAGGGAGGAGGGGAGAGCAGTACTTC